This is a list of T cell receptor beta chains from one sample in a study of blood T cell repertoires in COVID-19. Sequencing used immunoSEQ multiplex PCR; TCRdb keeps in-frame clones, though not all of them. This repertoire shows under 250,000 clones, 65% to 90% found once; its top ten account for 5.1%. The material sequenced was peripheral blood. These receptors all stem from a man aged 45-60 years with COVID-19, enrolled during active disease. Both conserved end residues are part of each CDR3. The D gene is left open where the match is weak. Size values are once, few and many counts, or a class for expanded clones, and some rows have none.

D gene	V gene	J gene	clone size	CDR3 protein	CDR3 DNA
.	TRBV2	TRBJ2-7	.	CASRDNLGDEQYF	TGTGCCAGCAGGGATAACCTCGGGGACGAGCAGTACTTC
TRBD1	TRBV27	TRBJ2-7	.	CASSLSGGAVKYEQYF	TGTGCCAGCAGTTTATCAGGGGGCGCGGTAAAGTACGAGCAGTACTTC
.	TRBV9	TRBJ1-2	.	CASSRGGANYGYTF	TGTGCCAGCAGCCGGGGTGGAGCTAACTATGGCTACACCTTC
TRBD1	TRBV30	TRBJ1-2	.	CAWSRAHRDSSPMEGYTF	TGTGCCTGGAGTCGCGCCCACCGGGACAGTAGTCCCATGGAGGGCTACACCTTC
.	TRBV18	TRBJ2-2	.	CASSPFSGSNTGELFF	TGTGCCAGCTCACCGTTTTCAGGTTCGAACACCGGGGAGCTGTTTTTT
TRBD1	TRBV4-2	TRBJ1-4	.	CASSQGQGNEKLFF	TGTGCCAGCAGCCAAGGACAGGGGAATGAAAAACTGTTTTTT
TRBD1	TRBV18	TRBJ2-7	many	CASSPNRQGGEQYF	TGTGCCAGCTCACCCAACAGACAGGGTGGCGAGCAGTACTTC
TRBD1	TRBV18	TRBJ2-7	once	CASSPYGQGRDEQYF	TGTGCCAGCTCACCATACGGACAGGGGCGCGACGAGCAGTACTTC
.	TRBV11-2	TRBJ1-5	many	CASSLDLWPQHF	TGTGCCAGCAGCTTAGATCTATGGCCCCAGCATTTT
.	TRBV6-2/TRBV6-3	TRBJ2-3	.	CASSLPGRDTQYF	TGTGCCAGCAGCCTCCCGGGAAGAGATACGCAGTATTTT
TRBD2	TRBV2	TRBJ2-7	.	CASHRASGGHVSYEQYF	TGTGCCAGCCACCGGGCTAGCGGGGGCCACGTCTCCTACGAGCAGTACTTC
.	TRBV7-3	TRBJ1-1	.	CASSLTENTEAFF	TGTGCCAGCAGCCTTACAGAGAACACTGAAGCTTTCTTT